This entry describes one TCR beta chain. No antigen is known for it. The sample comes from a study of siplizumab effects on memory and regulatory T cells. Study-level points and caveats: Unstimulated naive T cells seemed to show more diversity than memory cells did, and they also seemed to be among the major contributors to the alloresponse. Siplizumab gave mappable alloreactive CD4+ clones an average Treg-derived fraction of over 65%, against 25% to 30% in controls.

Assays captured 90,000 or so TCR templates per sample. The repertoire was sequenced with immunoSEQ multiplex PCR; TCRdb's copy has only in-frame clones and lacks some. This sample has around 45,000 clones, with over 75% found just once. Trimming at V came to 8 bases and at J to 1 base, leaving 8 bases not matched to a gene. This CDR3 comprises 15 residues. Germline-derived CDR1 and CDR2 are MNHEY and SVGAGI. V usage is TRBV6-5 and J usage is TRBJ2-3; the match to TRBD1 covers 8 bases. Sequencing input: naive CD8+ T cells sorted from blood. The source is a human donor in good health. CDR3 DNA: TGTGCCAGCGGGCCCGCAGGGGGCGGCACAGATACGCAGTATTTT. Protein sequence: CASGPAGGGTDTQYF.